A selection of T cell receptor beta chains follows, all from one sample in a study of identical twins. TCRdb used MiXCR to reprocess the 5' RACE reads, holding one entry per CDR3 protein. The profile shows nearly 900,000 distinct CDR3 sequences, 9% to 15% of them singletons. These data were also filed under a second study, of yellow fever vaccine responses in identical twins.

The sequencing sample was made of PBMCs. The receptors derive from a woman aged 18 to 35 in good health. Each CDR3 is given with its conserved first and last residue. The order of the fields is J gene, V gene, clone size, CDR3 protein. Rows may omit the clone size; those that give it use once, few, many or a size class.

j_call: TRBJ1-1
v_call: TRBV7-9
clone_size: many
cdr3_aa: CASSLEGTLNTEAFF

j_call: TRBJ2-1
v_call: TRBV20-1
clone_size: few
cdr3_aa: CSAREVLSPLYNEQFF

j_call: TRBJ2-7
v_call: TRBV20-1
clone_size: .
cdr3_aa: CSASGTSGPPGYF

j_call: TRBJ2-1
v_call: TRBV5-1
clone_size: many
cdr3_aa: CASSLLDSGQVYNEQFF

j_call: TRBJ2-1
v_call: TRBV5-1
clone_size: .
cdr3_aa: CASSSGGLREEQFF

j_call: TRBJ2-3
v_call: TRBV14
clone_size: few
cdr3_aa: CASSHGLAGYLDTQYF

j_call: TRBJ2-5
v_call: TRBV2
clone_size: many
cdr3_aa: CASSPLIRAKQETQYF

j_call: TRBJ2-1
v_call: TRBV5-5
clone_size: many
cdr3_aa: CASIPIDSAEQFF

j_call: TRBJ2-3
v_call: TRBV2
clone_size: .
cdr3_aa: CASRSTRGLRTDTQYF

j_call: TRBJ2-1
v_call: TRBV25-1
clone_size: few
cdr3_aa: CASSLLAPNNEQFF

j_call: TRBJ2-3
v_call: TRBV7-6
clone_size: few
cdr3_aa: CASSSRAGRTDTQYF

j_call: TRBJ2-3
v_call: TRBV20-1
clone_size: few
cdr3_aa: CSAHLAGGGADTQYF

j_call: TRBJ1-2
v_call: TRBV10-3
clone_size: .
cdr3_aa: CAISESTTSRKGYTF

j_call: TRBJ2-1
v_call: TRBV29-1
clone_size: .
cdr3_aa: CSVSRSNSYNEQFF

j_call: TRBJ2-1
v_call: TRBV10-3
clone_size: many
cdr3_aa: CAISATSGGLHEQFF

j_call: TRBJ2-2
v_call: TRBV20-1
clone_size: few
cdr3_aa: CSARLAGANTGELFF

j_call: TRBJ1-1
v_call: TRBV10-3
clone_size: .
cdr3_aa: CAISVGGLGTEAFF

j_call: TRBJ1-4
v_call: TRBV18
clone_size: .
cdr3_aa: CASSPPVWNEKLFF

j_call: TRBJ2-1
v_call: TRBV7-8
clone_size: many
cdr3_aa: CASSLGRRLLHYNEQFF

j_call: TRBJ2-1
v_call: TRBV6-2/TRBV6-3
clone_size: few
cdr3_aa: CASTHGTSGVREQFF

j_call: TRBJ2-7
v_call: TRBV28
clone_size: .
cdr3_aa: CASSSPGPYSYEQYF

j_call: TRBJ2-5
v_call: TRBV7-6
clone_size: .
cdr3_aa: CASSLALATLQETQYF

j_call: TRBJ2-7
v_call: TRBV5-1
clone_size: many
cdr3_aa: CASSTSGQGLSYEQYF

j_call: TRBJ2-7
v_call: TRBV3-1
clone_size: .
cdr3_aa: CASSHKGGAGEQYF

j_call: TRBJ2-1
v_call: TRBV11-2
clone_size: .
cdr3_aa: CASSGGGRSLSYNEQFF

j_call: TRBJ1-1
v_call: TRBV12-3/TRBV12-4
clone_size: few
cdr3_aa: CASSTLRDRGLKPEAFF

j_call: TRBJ2-1
v_call: TRBV3-1
clone_size: .
cdr3_aa: CTSCLRGLAGGFYNEQFF

j_call: TRBJ2-3
v_call: TRBV15
clone_size: .
cdr3_aa: CATSTRLAGGTDTQYF

j_call: TRBJ2-2
v_call: TRBV12-3/TRBV12-4
clone_size: many
cdr3_aa: CASSFGRQGSTGELFF

j_call: TRBJ1-5
v_call: TRBV12-3/TRBV12-4
clone_size: many
cdr3_aa: CASSLSRGGQPQHF

j_call: TRBJ2-1
v_call: TRBV6-1
clone_size: few
cdr3_aa: CASSEWSGGSGNEQFF

j_call: TRBJ2-7
v_call: TRBV19
clone_size: .
cdr3_aa: CASSIKGPNPSYEQYF

j_call: TRBJ2-3
v_call: TRBV27
clone_size: few
cdr3_aa: CASRWAGREDTQYF

j_call: TRBJ2-3
v_call: TRBV28
clone_size: many
cdr3_aa: CASSSPTRGPPTDTQYF

j_call: TRBJ1-2
v_call: TRBV7-9
clone_size: few
cdr3_aa: CASSIRTGPQNYGYTF

j_call: TRBJ2-2
v_call: TRBV24-1
clone_size: .
cdr3_aa: CATSDLRREMSTGELFF

j_call: TRBJ2-7
v_call: TRBV11-2
clone_size: .
cdr3_aa: CASSPWDSSSSYEQYF

j_call: TRBJ2-1
v_call: TRBV24-1
clone_size: few
cdr3_aa: CATSDQSHRGSSSYNEQFF

j_call: TRBJ2-7
v_call: TRBV7-8
clone_size: .
cdr3_aa: CASSLLGTGSLAYEQYF

j_call: TRBJ2-7
v_call: TRBV12-3/TRBV12-4
clone_size: .
cdr3_aa: CASSLELAGLEQYF

j_call: TRBJ2-1
v_call: TRBV7-9
clone_size: few
cdr3_aa: CASSLGSRAHEQFF

j_call: TRBJ2-3
v_call: TRBV10-3
clone_size: many
cdr3_aa: CAIRPTSGGTTKATDTQYF

j_call: TRBJ1-2
v_call: TRBV12-3/TRBV12-4
clone_size: .
cdr3_aa: CASNTPGTQDYGYTF

j_call: TRBJ2-1
v_call: TRBV29-1
clone_size: many
cdr3_aa: CSVEDLTGWYNEQFF

j_call: TRBJ1-6
v_call: TRBV20-1
clone_size: .
cdr3_aa: CSAWDRVGSPLHF

j_call: TRBJ2-3
v_call: TRBV29-1
clone_size: many
cdr3_aa: CSVGDSPDTQYF

j_call: TRBJ2-3
v_call: TRBV29-1
clone_size: many
cdr3_aa: CSVVGGGLSTDTQYF

j_call: TRBJ2-1
v_call: TRBV5-1
clone_size: .
cdr3_aa: CASSLEGLAGDEQFF

j_call: TRBJ2-1
v_call: TRBV7-2
clone_size: .
cdr3_aa: CASSYWTANEQFF

j_call: TRBJ2-4
v_call: TRBV5-6
clone_size: .
cdr3_aa: CASSLGRTSGGVAKNIQYF

j_call: TRBJ2-1
v_call: TRBV12-3/TRBV12-4
clone_size: many
cdr3_aa: CASSSLAAYNEQFF